These T cell receptor beta chains were read from a single sample in a study of T cell repertoires in cytomegalovirus infection. TCRdb fed the reads into MiXCR, producing one record per CDR3 protein. The sample has a few hundred thousand distinct CDR3 sequences, roughly 17% seen once. The sequencing input was PBMCs. Every receptor here comes from a human donor in good health (CMV status not recorded). Some clones in this sample may be carry-over from other donors' samples. Both conserved end residues are part of each CDR3. D genes are given only for firm matches. A row's size may be missing; if present it is once, few, many or a size class.

v_call	d_call	clone_size	j_call	cdr3_aa	cdr3_nt
TRBV5-4	-	few	TRBJ2-3	CASSLLGTYSTDTQYF	TGTGCCAGCAGCTTGTTGGGTACCTATAGCACAGATACGCAGTATTTT
TRBV7-8	TRBD2	-	TRBJ2-3	CASSLEARSGGDTQYF	TGTGCCAGCAGCTTAGAAGCCAGGAGCGGGGGGGATACGCAGTATTTT
TRBV7-3	TRBD1	many	TRBJ2-1	CASSIQGSSYNEQFF	TGTGCCAGCAGCATACAGGGGAGCTCCTACAATGAGCAGTTCTTC
TRBV12-3/TRBV12-4	-	-	TRBJ1-4	CASSGRRGEKLFF	TGTGCCAGCAGTGGACGGAGGGGTGAAAAACTGTTTTTT
TRBV7-9	TRBD2	-	TRBJ2-3	CASSFFRGGNTDTQYF	TGTGCCAGCAGCTTTTTCCGGGGGGGGAACACAGATACGCAGTATTTT
TRBV7-2	TRBD2	many	TRBJ2-3	CASSFQGGGVGTDTQYF	TGTGCCAGCAGCTTCCAGGGCGGGGGGGTCGGCACAGATACGCAGTATTTT
TRBV19	-	few	TRBJ2-5	CASSIARDHQETQYF	TGTGCCAGTAGTATCGCAAGAGACCACCAAGAGACCCAGTACTTC
TRBV12-3/TRBV12-4	-	-	TRBJ1-6	CASRKTTGGNSPLHF	TGTGCCAGCAGAAAAACTACGGGGGGAAATTCACCCCTCCACTTT
TRBV6-1	TRBD2	many	TRBJ2-5	CASSGEGYQETQYF	TGTGCCAGCAGTGGGGAGGGATACCAAGAGACCCAGTACTTC
TRBV4-3	TRBD2	-	TRBJ2-3	CASSQIAGVADTQYF	TGCGCCAGCAGCCAAATAGCGGGGGTCGCAGATACGCAGTATTTT
TRBV28	TRBD2	-	TRBJ2-2	CASTSPGGAGGELFF	TGTGCCAGCACCTCGCCGGGAGGGGCGGGCGGGGAGCTGTTTTTT
TRBV24-1	-	-	TRBJ2-3	CATSELRGTDTQYF	TGTGCCACCAGTGAATTACGGGGCACAGATACGCAGTATTTT
TRBV12-3/TRBV12-4	TRBD1	many	TRBJ1-4	CASSTAGTGDEKLFF	TGTGCCAGCAGCACGGCCGGGACAGGGGACGAAAAACTGTTTTTT
TRBV5-4	-	many	TRBJ2-4	CASSQPGLVENIQYF	TGTGCCAGCAGCCAACCGGGACTCGTGGAAAACATTCAGTACTTC
TRBV20-1	TRBD1	few	TRBJ1-5	CSARYRGVQPQHF	TGCAGTGCTAGATACAGGGGGGTTCAGCCCCAGCATTTT
TRBV6-2/TRBV6-3	TRBD1	-	TRBJ2-2	CASSYRRTGEGINGELFF	TGTGCCAGCAGTTACCGCAGGACAGGGGAAGGGATTAACGGGGAGCTGTTTTTT
TRBV15	-	-	TRBJ2-2	CATSEGPPTNTGELFF	TGTGCCACCAGCGAGGGACCTCCTACGAACACCGGGGAGCTGTTTTTT
TRBV4-1	TRBD2	-	TRBJ2-3	CASSQEWLAGGTDTQYF	TGCGCCAGCAGCCAAGAATGGCTAGCGGGGGGCACAGATACGCAGTATTTT
TRBV3-1	-	-	TRBJ2-5	CASSQIPTVQETQYF	TGTGCCAGCAGCCAAATCCCGACGGTGCAAGAGACCCAGTACTTC
TRBV28	-	few	TRBJ1-1	CASSLPGAGGAEAFF	TGTGCCAGCAGCCTGCCAGGGGCGGGGGGCGCTGAAGCTTTCTTT
TRBV5-8	TRBD1	few	TRBJ2-7	CASSRVPGTGSYEQYF	TGTGCCAGCAGCCGCGTACCCGGGACAGGCTCCTACGAGCAGTACTTC
TRBV7-2	TRBD2	-	TRBJ2-2	CASSLELAAGELFF	TGTGCCAGCAGCTTGGAACTAGCGGCCGGGGAGCTGTTTTTT